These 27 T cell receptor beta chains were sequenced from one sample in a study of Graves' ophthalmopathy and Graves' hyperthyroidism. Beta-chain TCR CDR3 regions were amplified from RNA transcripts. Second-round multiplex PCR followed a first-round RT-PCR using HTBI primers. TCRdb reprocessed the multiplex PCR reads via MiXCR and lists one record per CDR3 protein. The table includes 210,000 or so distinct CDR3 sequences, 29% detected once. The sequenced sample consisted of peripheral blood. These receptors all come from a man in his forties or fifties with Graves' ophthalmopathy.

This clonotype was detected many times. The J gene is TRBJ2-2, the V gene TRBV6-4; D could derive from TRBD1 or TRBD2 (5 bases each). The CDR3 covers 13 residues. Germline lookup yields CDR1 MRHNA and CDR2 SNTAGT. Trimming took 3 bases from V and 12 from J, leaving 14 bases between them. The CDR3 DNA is TGTGCCAGCAGTGAGGGAGAACAGGAGAAGCTGTTTTTT. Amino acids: CASSEGEQEKLFF.

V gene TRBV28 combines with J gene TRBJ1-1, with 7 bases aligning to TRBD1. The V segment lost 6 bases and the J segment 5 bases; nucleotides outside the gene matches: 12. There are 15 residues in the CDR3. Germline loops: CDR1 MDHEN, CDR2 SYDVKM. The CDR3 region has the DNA TGTGCCAGCAGCCCCCCGGGGACAGTTTCGACTGAAGCTTTCTTT. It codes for CASSPPGTVSTEAFF.

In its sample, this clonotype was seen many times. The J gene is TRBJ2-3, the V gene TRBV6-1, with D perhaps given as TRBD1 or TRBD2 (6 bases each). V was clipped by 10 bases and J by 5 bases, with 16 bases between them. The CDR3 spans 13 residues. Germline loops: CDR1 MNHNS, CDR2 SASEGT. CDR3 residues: CATYERGEDTQYF. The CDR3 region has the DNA TGTGCCACGTATGAGAGGGGGGAAGATACGCAGTATTTT.

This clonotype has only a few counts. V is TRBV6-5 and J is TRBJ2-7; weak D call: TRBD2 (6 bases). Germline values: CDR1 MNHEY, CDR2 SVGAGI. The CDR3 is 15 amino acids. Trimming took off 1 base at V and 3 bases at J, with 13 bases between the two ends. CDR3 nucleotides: TGTGCCAGCAGTTACTTAGAAGACGGGGGCTACGAGCAGTACTTC. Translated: CASSYLEDGGYEQYF.

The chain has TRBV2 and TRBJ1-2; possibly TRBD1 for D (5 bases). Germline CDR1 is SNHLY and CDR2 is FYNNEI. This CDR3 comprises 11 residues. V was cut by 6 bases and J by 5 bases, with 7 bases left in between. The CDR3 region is CASRTVYGYTF. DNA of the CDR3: TGTGCCAGCAGGACAGTTTATGGCTACACCTTC.

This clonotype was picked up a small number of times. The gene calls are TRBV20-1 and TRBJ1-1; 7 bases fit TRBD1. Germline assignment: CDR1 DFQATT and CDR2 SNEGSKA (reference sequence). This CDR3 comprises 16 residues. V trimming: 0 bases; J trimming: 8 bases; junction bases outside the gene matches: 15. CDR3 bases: TGCAGTGCTAGAGATCCCCTACGTACAGGGGAGGGCGAAGCTTTCTTT. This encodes CSARDPLRTGEGEAFF.

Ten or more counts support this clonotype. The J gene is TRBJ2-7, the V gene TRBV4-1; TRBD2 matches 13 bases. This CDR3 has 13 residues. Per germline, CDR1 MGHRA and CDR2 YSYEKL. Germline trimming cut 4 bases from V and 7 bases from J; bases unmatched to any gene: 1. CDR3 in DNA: TGCGCCAGCAGCCGACTAGCGGGAGGTGAGCAGTACTTC. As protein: CASSRLAGGEQYF.

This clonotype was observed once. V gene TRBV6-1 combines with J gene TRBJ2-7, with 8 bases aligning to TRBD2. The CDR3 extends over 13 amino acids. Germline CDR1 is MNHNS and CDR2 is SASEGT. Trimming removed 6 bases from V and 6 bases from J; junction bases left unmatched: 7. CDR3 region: CASSSSSGAEQYF. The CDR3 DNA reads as TGTGCCAGCAGCTCTAGTAGCGGGGCCGAGCAGTACTTC.

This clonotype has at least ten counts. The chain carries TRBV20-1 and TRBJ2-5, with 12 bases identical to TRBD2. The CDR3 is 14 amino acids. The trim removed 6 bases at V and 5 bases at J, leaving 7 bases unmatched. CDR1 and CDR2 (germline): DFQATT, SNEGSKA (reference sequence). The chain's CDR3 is CSAIGLAGHETQYF. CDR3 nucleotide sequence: TGCAGTGCAATAGGACTAGCGGGACACGAGACCCAGTACTTC.

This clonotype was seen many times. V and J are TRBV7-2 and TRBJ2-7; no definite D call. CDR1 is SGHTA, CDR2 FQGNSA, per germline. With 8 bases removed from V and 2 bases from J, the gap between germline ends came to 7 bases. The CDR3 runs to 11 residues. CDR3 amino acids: CASATAYEQYF. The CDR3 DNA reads TGTGCCAGCGCGACGGCCTACGAGCAGTACTTC.

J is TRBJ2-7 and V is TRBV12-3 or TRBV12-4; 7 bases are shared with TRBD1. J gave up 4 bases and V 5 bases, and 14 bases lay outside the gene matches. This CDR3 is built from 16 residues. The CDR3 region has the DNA TGTGCCAGCAGTGTACGGACAGGCCTCGGGTGGTACGAGCAGTACTTC. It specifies CASSVRTGLGWYEQYF.

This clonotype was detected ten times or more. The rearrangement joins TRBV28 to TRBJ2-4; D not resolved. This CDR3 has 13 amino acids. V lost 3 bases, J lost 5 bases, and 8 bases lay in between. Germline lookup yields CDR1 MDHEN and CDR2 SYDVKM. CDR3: CASSLDLENIQYF. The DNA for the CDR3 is TGTGCCAGCAGTTTGGATTTGGAAAACATTCAGTACTTC. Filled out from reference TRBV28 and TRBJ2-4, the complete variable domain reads DVKVTQSSRYLVKRTGEKVFLECVQDMDHENMFWYRQDPGLGLRLIYFSYDVKMKEKGDIPEGYSVSREKKERFSLILESASTNQTSMYLCASSLDLENIQYFGAGTRLSVL.

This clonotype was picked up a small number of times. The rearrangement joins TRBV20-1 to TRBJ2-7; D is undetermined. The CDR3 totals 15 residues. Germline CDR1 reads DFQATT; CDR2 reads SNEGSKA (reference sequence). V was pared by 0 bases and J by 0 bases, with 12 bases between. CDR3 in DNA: TGCAGTGCTAGAGATCGTGGGGAATCCTCCTACGAGCAGTACTTC. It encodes CSARDRGESSYEQYF.

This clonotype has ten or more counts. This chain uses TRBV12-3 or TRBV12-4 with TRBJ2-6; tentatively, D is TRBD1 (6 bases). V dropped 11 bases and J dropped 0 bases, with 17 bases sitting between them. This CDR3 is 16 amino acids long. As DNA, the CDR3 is TGTGCCGCCCCCGTGGGGGCGCTCTCTGGGGCCAACGTCCTGACTTTC. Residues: CAAPVGALSGANVLTF.

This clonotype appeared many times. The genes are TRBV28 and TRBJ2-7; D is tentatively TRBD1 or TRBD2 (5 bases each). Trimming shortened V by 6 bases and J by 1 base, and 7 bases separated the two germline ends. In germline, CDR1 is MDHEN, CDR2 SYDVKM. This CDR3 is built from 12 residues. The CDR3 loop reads CASRRGSYEQYF. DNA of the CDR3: TGTGCCAGCAGGAGGGGTTCCTACGAGCAGTACTTC. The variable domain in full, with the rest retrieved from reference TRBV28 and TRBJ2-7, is DVKVTQSSRYLVKRTGEKVFLECVQDMDHENMFWYRQDPGLGLRLIYFSYDVKMKEKGDIPEGYSVSREKKERFSLILESASTNQTSMYLCASRRGSYEQYFGPGTRLTVT.

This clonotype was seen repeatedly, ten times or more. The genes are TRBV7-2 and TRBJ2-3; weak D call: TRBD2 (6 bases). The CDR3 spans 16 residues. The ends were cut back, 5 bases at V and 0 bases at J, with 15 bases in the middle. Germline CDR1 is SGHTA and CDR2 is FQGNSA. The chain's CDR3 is CASSDNRAGSTDTQYF. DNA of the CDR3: TGTGCCAGCAGCGACAATAGAGCGGGTAGCACAGATACGCAGTATTTT.

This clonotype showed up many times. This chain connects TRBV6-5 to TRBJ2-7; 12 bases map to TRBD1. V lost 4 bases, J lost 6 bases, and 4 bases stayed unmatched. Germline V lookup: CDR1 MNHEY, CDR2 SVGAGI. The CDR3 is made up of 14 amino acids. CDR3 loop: CASSSGQGASEQYF. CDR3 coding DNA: TGTGCCAGCAGTTCGGGACAGGGGGCGTCCGAGCAGTACTTC.

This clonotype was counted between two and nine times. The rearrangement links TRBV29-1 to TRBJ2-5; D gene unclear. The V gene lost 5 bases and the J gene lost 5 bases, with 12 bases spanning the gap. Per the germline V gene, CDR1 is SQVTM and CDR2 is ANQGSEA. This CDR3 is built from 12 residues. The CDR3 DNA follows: TGCAGCGTTCGACGGTCGCAGGAGACCCAGTACTTC. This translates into CSVRRSQETQYF.

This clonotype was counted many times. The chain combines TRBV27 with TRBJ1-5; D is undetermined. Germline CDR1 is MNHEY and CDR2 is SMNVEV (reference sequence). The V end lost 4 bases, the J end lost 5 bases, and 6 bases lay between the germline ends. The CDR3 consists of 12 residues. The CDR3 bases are TGTGCCAGCAGTTCGCCCTATCAGCCCCAGCATTTT. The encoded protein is CASSSPYQPQHF.

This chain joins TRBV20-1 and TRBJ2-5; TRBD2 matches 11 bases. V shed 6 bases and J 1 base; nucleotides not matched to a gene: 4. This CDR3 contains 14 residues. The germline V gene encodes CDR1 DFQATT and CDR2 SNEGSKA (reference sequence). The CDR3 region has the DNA TGCAGTGCCCCGGGACTAGCGGTCCAAGAGACCCAGTACTTC. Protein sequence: CSAPGLAVQETQYF.

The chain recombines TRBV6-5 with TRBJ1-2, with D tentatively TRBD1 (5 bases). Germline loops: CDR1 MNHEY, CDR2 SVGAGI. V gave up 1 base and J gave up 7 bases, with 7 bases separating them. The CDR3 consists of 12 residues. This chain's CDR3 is CASSYWGTGYTF. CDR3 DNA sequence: TGTGCCAGCAGTTACTGGGGGACTGGCTACACCTTC.

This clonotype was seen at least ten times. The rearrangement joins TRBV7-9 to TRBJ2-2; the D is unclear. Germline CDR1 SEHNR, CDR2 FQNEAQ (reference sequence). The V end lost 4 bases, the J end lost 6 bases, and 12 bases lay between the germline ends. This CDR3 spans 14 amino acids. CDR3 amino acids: CASSSHPISGELFF. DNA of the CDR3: TGTGCCAGCAGCTCCCACCCAATCTCCGGGGAGCTGTTTTTT. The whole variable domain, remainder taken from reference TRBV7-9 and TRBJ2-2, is DTGVSQNPRHKITKRGQNVTFRCDPISEHNRLYWYRQTLGQGPEFLTYFQNEAQLEKSRLLSDRFSAERPKGSFSTLEIQRTEQGDSAMYLCASSSHPISGELFFGEGSRLTVL.

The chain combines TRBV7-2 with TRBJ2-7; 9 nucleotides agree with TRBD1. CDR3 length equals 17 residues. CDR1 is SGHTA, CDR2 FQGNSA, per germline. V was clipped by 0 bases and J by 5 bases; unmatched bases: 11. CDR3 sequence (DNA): TGTGCCAGCAGCTTAGCGGGGGACAGGGAGGACGTCCACGAGCAGTACTTC. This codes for CASSLAGDREDVHEQYF.

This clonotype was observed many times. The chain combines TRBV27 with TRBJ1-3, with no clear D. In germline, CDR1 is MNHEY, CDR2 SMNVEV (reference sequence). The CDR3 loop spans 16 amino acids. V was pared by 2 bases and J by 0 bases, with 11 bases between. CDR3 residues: CASSLAGPSSGNTIYF. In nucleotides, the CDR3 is TGTGCCAGCAGTTTAGCAGGTCCTAGCTCTGGAAACACCATATATTTT.

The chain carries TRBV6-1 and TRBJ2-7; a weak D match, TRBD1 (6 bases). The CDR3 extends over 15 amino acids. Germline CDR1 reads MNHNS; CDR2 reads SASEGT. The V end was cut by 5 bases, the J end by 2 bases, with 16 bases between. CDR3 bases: TGTGCCAGCAGTCGCTTCAGGCAGGGGCCCTACGAGCAGTACTTC. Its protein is CASSRFRQGPYEQYF.

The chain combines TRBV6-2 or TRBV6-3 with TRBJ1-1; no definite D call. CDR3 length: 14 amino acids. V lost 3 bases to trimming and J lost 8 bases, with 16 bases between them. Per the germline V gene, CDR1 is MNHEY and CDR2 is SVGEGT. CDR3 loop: CASSYFARSSEAFF. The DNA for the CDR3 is TGTGCCAGCAGTTATTTCGCCCGAAGTTCCGAAGCTTTCTTT.

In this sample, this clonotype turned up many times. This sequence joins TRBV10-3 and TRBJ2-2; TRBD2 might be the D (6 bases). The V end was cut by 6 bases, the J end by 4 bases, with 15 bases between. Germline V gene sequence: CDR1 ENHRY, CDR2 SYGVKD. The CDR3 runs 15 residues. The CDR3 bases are TGTGCCATCAGCTTGGAGGGAGGCGGCACCGGGGAGCTGTTTTTT. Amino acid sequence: CAISLEGGGTGELFF.